This passage covers 6 T cell receptor beta chains from one sample sequenced in a study of identifying expanded T cells in peripheral blood. Clones were sequenced by immunoSEQ multiplex PCR, and TCRdb holds only the in-frame ones, with some missing. Of around 100,000 clones listed, 88% are singletons. Sequencing input: blood. All receptors come from a person between 18 and 75 years old in good health.

The chain employs TRBV5-1 and TRBJ1-6, with TRBD1 matching over 8 bases. Germline V gives CDR1 SGHRS, CDR2 YFSETQ. The CDR3 totals 15 residues. The ends lost 2 bases at V and 8 bases at J; junction bases unmatched: 6. DNA for the CDR3: TGCGCCAGCAGCTTATCTCCGGGACAGGATTCACCCCTCCACTTT. Amino acids: CASSLSPGQDSPLHF.

The chain couples TRBV11-2 to TRBJ2-5; D possibly matches TRBD1 or TRBD2 (5 bases each). The CDR3 spans 15 residues. CDR1 and CDR2 (germline): SGHAT, FQNNGV. V was shortened by 4 bases and J by 5 bases, with 17 bases between the two germline ends. CDR3 region: CASSSGTRIWETQYF. The CDR3, as DNA: TGTGCCAGCAGCTCCGGGACCAGAATTTGGGAGACCCAGTACTTC.

This clone was picked up a small number of times. This chain uses TRBV5-1 with TRBJ1-2; tentative D call: TRBD1 (6 bases). The germline V and J ends were trimmed by 3 bases and 8 bases, with 14 bases remaining between them. Germline V gene sequence: CDR1 SGHRS, CDR2 YFSETQ. The CDR3 sequence is 13 residues long. CDR3 coding DNA: TGCGCCAGCAGCTCCGTACAGGGTCGGGGCTACACCTTC. Its protein is CASSSVQGRGYTF.

The chain carries TRBV2 and TRBJ2-1; possibly TRBD2 for D (6 bases). Per germline, CDR1 SNHLY and CDR2 FYNNEI. The V end lost 11 bases, the J end lost 3 bases, and 20 bases lay between the germline ends. This CDR3 is built from 15 residues. The CDR3 region has the DNA TGTGCCCGAACTCTGAGGCGGGAAGTCTACAATGAGCAGTTCTTC. Translated: CARTLRREVYNEQFF.

This sequence joins TRBV11-3 and TRBJ1-2, with D possibly being TRBD1 (5 bases). With 5 bases removed from V and 9 bases from J, the gap between germline ends came to 19 bases. Germline CDR1 reads SGHNT; CDR2 reads YENEEA. This CDR3 is 14 amino acids long. The CDR3 DNA reads as TGTGCCAGCAGCCCTACCGGAGGGGTTTATAGCTACACCTTC. Residues: CASSPTGGVYSYTF.

The chain recombines TRBV19 with TRBJ1-1; 11 bases agree with TRBD1. The CDR3 consists of 13 residues. The V segment lost 5 bases and the J segment 5 bases; nucleotides outside the gene matches: 1. In germline, CDR1 is LNHDA, CDR2 SQIVND (reference sequence). The CDR3 bases are TGTGCCAGTAGTGGGACAGGGGGAACTGAAGCTTTCTTT. Its protein product is CASSGTGGTEAFF.